This section outlines one T cell receptor beta chain sequence together with its context. This sample was taken from a study of shared clonotypes between healthy human individuals. Data came from immunoSEQ multiplex PCR; TCRdb stores just in-frame clones and leaves some out. This table has around 2,000,000 clones, 95% appearing once. This clonotype originated in a young man in good health. The sample was naive CD4+ T cells sorted from blood. Subset given: CD45RA+ positively selected.

CDR3 region: CASRRHGGEKLFF. CDR3 bases: TGTGCCAGCAGGCGGCACGGGGGTGAAAAACTGTTTTTT. The genes are TRBV2 and TRBJ1-4, with D maybe TRBD1 (5 bases). Trimming left V 6 bases short and J 7 bases short, with 12 bases between. This CDR3 contains 13 residues. CDR1 is SNHLY and CDR2 is FYNNEI in the germline V gene.